This TCR beta chain stems from a study of OX40 agonist ivuxolimab in advanced cancers. Across the whole study: Of the participants, roughly 40% had some prior anti-PD-1, anti-PD-L1 or anti-CTLA-4 therapy, which was allowed.

Regarding this clone: Its antigen is unidentified.

Produced via immunoSEQ multiplex PCR; TCRdb's table is partial and in-frame only. The table lists fewer than 14,000 clones, around 74% of them singletons, with 35% in the top ten. General study points: Doses of 0.1 to 3.0 mg/kg were accompanied by clonal expansion of CD4+ and CD8+ blood T cells by week 6.

Peripheral blood came from all dose cohorts at three timepoints. This sample comprised CD4+ or CD8+ T cells sorted from blood, obtained in a trial of the OX40 agonist ivuxolimab. The sequence derives from an adult with an advanced solid tumor such as melanoma, head and neck, liver or kidney cancer.

The CDR3 protein is CASSPRGPYEQYF. CDR3 nucleotides: TGTGCCAGCAGCCCCAGGGGCCCTTACGAGCAGTACTTC. The chain uses TRBV4-2 and TRBJ2-7, with D possibly TRBD1 on 6 matching bases. The CDR3 is 13 amino acids. Germline lookup yields CDR1 LGHNA and CDR2 YNFKEQ. Trimming shortened V by 4 bases and J by 4 bases, and 11 bases separated the two germline ends.